The 31 T cell receptor beta chains below were found in one sample sequenced in a study of vaccination effects on CD4 cells after COVID-19. Antigens for these TCRs are unknown. Expansion with viral peptide pools was applied to antigen-specific CD4+ T cells by the ViraFEST assay prior to sequencing. After roughly eleven days in culture, the CD4+ T cells were isolated. Nucleocapsid antibodies stayed negative before and after vaccination, showing no earlier SARS-CoV-2 infection. This table comes from immunoSEQ multiplex PCR, and its TCRdb copy is limited to in-frame clones, with some not included. This sample yields 55,000 to 75,000 clones, of which 70% to 80% are seen a single time; roughly 2.8% belongs to the top ten. Material: CD4+ T cells from PBMCs cultured with HCoV-NL63 spike peptides, obtained before COVID-19 vaccination. The receptors originated from a human donor who received a COVID-19 vaccine.

V is TRBV5-1 and J is TRBJ2-5, with TRBD2 as a possible D gene (6 bases). The V gene lost 0 bases and the J gene lost 4 bases, with 10 bases spanning the gap. The CDR3 length is 14 residues. The germline V gene has CDR1 SGHRS and CDR2 YFSETQ. CDR3 in DNA: TGCGCCAGCAGCTTGGGGGTCGGGGGAGAGACCCAGTACTTC. The encoded protein is CASSLGVGGETQYF.

The chain links TRBV18 to TRBJ1-5, with 7 bases identical to TRBD1. The V segment lost 2 bases and the J segment 6 bases; nucleotides outside the gene matches: 7. CDR1 KGHSH and CDR2 LQKENI come from the germline V gene. The CDR3 extends over 15 amino acids. The CDR3 nucleotides are TGTGCCAGCTCACCAACAGGGGCCGAGGGTCAGCCCCAGCATTTT. As protein: CASSPTGAEGQPQHF.

The V and J genes are TRBV24-1 and TRBJ1-5; D is undetermined. Trimming removed 4 bases at V and 3 bases at J, with 9 bases between. This CDR3 is 14 amino acids long. CDR1 and CDR2 from the germline V gene are KGHDR and SFDVKD. The CDR3 is CATSDAKTNQPQHF. The DNA of the CDR3 is TGTGCCACCAGTGACGCTAAAACCAATCAGCCCCAGCATTTT.

The chain recombines TRBV6-2 or TRBV6-3 with TRBJ1-1; no definite D call. The CDR3 consists of 15 residues. Germline CDR1 and CDR2: MNHEY and SVGEGT. V gave up 5 bases and J gave up 7 bases, with 20 bases separating them. Here the CDR3 DNA reads TGTGCCAGCAGTAACCCGACCTCTAATGAGGGTGAAGCTTTCTTT. Its translation: CASSNPTSNEGEAFF.

The chain is built from TRBV6-6 and TRBJ1-2; TRBD1 aligns across 8 bases. CDR1 and CDR2 from the germline V gene are MNHNY and SVGAGI (reference sequence). The CDR3 contains 15 residues. Losses at the gene ends were 5 bases for V and 4 bases for J; bases not matched to a gene: 9. The CDR3 nucleotides read TGTGCCAGCAGTCCCCCGACAGGGGAGATCTATGGCTACACCTTC. This translates into CASSPPTGEIYGYTF.

This chain's CDR3 is CASGPNDRGEGRAQHF. The DNA of the CDR3 is TGTGCTAGTGGCCCGAATGACAGGGGGGAAGGTAGGGCCCAGCATTTT. The rearrangement joins TRBV12-5 to TRBJ1-5, with TRBD1 matching over 9 bases. Germline values: CDR1 LGHNT, CDR2 FRNRAP. With 6 bases clipped from V and 11 bases from J, the junction kept 17 bases outside the gene matches. The CDR3 sequence is 16 residues long. Full variable domain (missing parts from reference TRBV12-5 and TRBJ1-5): DARVTQTPRHKVTEMGQEVTMRCQPILGHNTVFWYRQTMMQGLELLAYFRNRAPLDDSGMPKDRFSAEMPDATLATLKIQPSEPRDSAVYFCASGPNDRGEGRAQHFGDGTRLSIL.

The V and J genes are TRBV5-6 and TRBJ1-1; D unclear. CDR3 length equals 12 residues. The V gene lost 2 bases and the J gene lost 5 bases, with 7 bases spanning the gap. Per germline, CDR1 SGHDT and CDR2 YYEEEE. CDR3 in amino acids: CASSFRETEAFF. CDR3 DNA: TGTGCCAGCAGCTTTAGGGAAACTGAAGCTTTCTTT.

The chain employs TRBV4-1 and TRBJ1-4; weak D call: TRBD1 (6 bases). Germline lookup yields CDR1 MGHRA and CDR2 YSYEKL. Deletions cut 0 bases from V and 7 bases from J, with 18 bases between. The CDR3 contains 17 residues. CDR3 DNA sequence: TGCGCCAGCAGCCAAGATTGGAGGGGGGCAGGACCTGAAAAACTGTTTTTT. Its protein is CASSQDWRGAGPEKLFF.

The V gene is TRBV6-5, the J gene TRBJ1-2; perhaps TRBD1 as D (5 bases). Trimming removed 10 bases from V and 4 bases from J, with 22 bases in between. This CDR3 contains 15 residues. Germline V gene data show CDR1 as MNHEY and CDR2 as SVGAGI. The CDR3 bases are TGTGCCATCTGGGGGGAGGGTAGCCCCTTCTATGGCTACACCTTC. The encoded protein is CAIWGEGSPFYGYTF.

This chain connects TRBV9 to TRBJ1-6; tentative D call: TRBD1 (5 bases). With 2 bases removed from V and 9 bases from J, the gap between germline ends came to 15 bases. The CDR3 is 15 amino acids. Germline-derived CDR1 and CDR2 are SGDLS and YYNGEE. This CDR3 is CASSVGGTGGSPLHF. CDR3 bases: TGTGCCAGCAGCGTGGGGGGGACCGGGGGTTCACCCCTCCACTTT.

J is TRBJ1-2 and V is TRBV6-6; maybe TRBD1 (6 bases). Germline assignment: CDR1 MNHNY and CDR2 SVGAGI (reference sequence). The CDR3 is made up of 13 amino acids. The V end lost 7 bases, the J end lost 4 bases, and 13 bases lay between the germline ends. CDR3 sequence (DNA): TGTGCCAGCAACCAGGACAGCTTCTATGGCTACACCTTC. This gives the protein CASNQDSFYGYTF.

The chain employs TRBV5-1 and TRBJ1-1; 7 bases map to TRBD1. The CDR3 has 14 amino acids. Germline V gives CDR1 SGHRS, CDR2 YFSETQ. J gave up 4 bases and V 2 bases, and 5 bases lay outside the gene matches. CDR3 bases: TGCGCCAGCAGCTTAGGGGGCGCTGGCACTGAAGCTTTCTTT. It specifies CASSLGGAGTEAFF.

This clone was seen a handful of times. This rearrangement joins TRBV4-1 to TRBJ1-1, with D hard to call. The CDR3 runs 14 residues. Germline loops: CDR1 MGHRA, CDR2 YSYEKL. V was trimmed by 5 bases and J by 5 bases, leaving 15 bases between them. CDR3 bases: TGCGCCAGCAGCGGAAGGACGGTTGGTACTGAAGCTTTCTTT. It codes for CASSGRTVGTEAFF.

The chain carries TRBV29-1 and TRBJ2-3; D is ambiguous. Trimming shortened V by 4 bases and J by 3 bases, and 11 bases separated the two germline ends. Germline assignment: CDR1 SQVTM and CDR2 ANQGSEA. This CDR3 comprises 13 residues. The CDR3 DNA sequence: TGCAGCGTTGCCGCCCAAACGACAGATACGCAGTATTTT. Residues: CSVAAQTTDTQYF.

This sequence joins TRBV7-2 and TRBJ2-3; D possibly matches TRBD1 or TRBD2 (5 bases each). This CDR3 spans 15 amino acids. V lost 5 bases and J 3 bases, leaving 15 bases between the germline ends. Germline V CDR1 and CDR2: SGHTA, FQGNSA. This CDR3 reads CASSLVPGPTDTQYF. The CDR3 DNA reads as TGTGCCAGCAGCCTAGTCCCGGGGCCTACAGATACGCAGTATTTT.

This clone appeared a single time. The chain recombines TRBV9 with TRBJ2-3; D call uncertain. Per germline, CDR1 SGDLS and CDR2 YYNGEE. With 2 bases removed from V and 4 bases from J, the gap between germline ends came to 11 bases. The CDR3 covers 14 residues. As DNA, the CDR3 is TGTGCCAGCAGCGTCCGTTACCCCGCAGATACGCAGTATTTT. This gives the protein CASSVRYPADTQYF. Drawing the rest from reference TRBV9 and TRBJ2-3, the complete variable domain is DSGVTQTPKHLITATGQRVTLRCSPRSGDLSVYWYQQSLDQGLQFLIQYYNGEERAKGNILERFSAQQFPDLHSELNLSSLELGDSALYFCASSVRYPADTQYFGPGTRLTVL.

This clone has just a few counts. One junction end does not reproduce the germline sequence, and a read error may be involved. The V call is TRBV2, the J call TRBJ1-6, with a weak D call TRBD1 (6 bases). CDR3 length equals 14 residues. Per germline, CDR1 SNHLY and CDR2 FYNNEI. CDR3 loop: CASSKTGDKSPLHF. CDR3 nucleotide sequence: TGTGCCAGCAGCAAGACAGGTGATAAGTCACCCCTCCACTTT.

This clone turned up a few times. The genes are TRBV6-6 and TRBJ2-7; D might be TRBD2 (6 bases). Germline CDR1 reads MNHNY; CDR2 reads SVGAGI (reference sequence). The CDR3 contains 14 residues. V lost 6 bases to trimming and J lost 0 bases, with 12 bases between them. The CDR3 coding sequence is TGTGCCAGCAGGGGGGACTCGCTCTCCTACGAGCAGTACGTC. This gives the protein CASRGDSLSYEQYV.

This chain connects TRBV29-1 to TRBJ2-5; 8 bases are a match to TRBD1. This CDR3 is 14 amino acids long. V gave up 7 bases and J gave up 4 bases; unmatched junction bases: 11. Germline V gene sequence: CDR1 SQVTM, CDR2 ANQGSEA. The CDR3 spells CSGQTGAGRETQYF. The CDR3 nucleotides are TGCAGCGGACAGACAGGGGCGGGTCGAGAGACCCAGTACTTC. Using reference TRBV29-1 and TRBJ2-5 for the parts outside the CDR3, the full variable domain is SAVISQKPSRDICQRGTSLTIQCQVDSQVTMMFWYRQQPGQSLTLIATANQGSEATYESGFVIDKFPISRPNLTFSTLTVSNMSPEDSSIYLCSGQTGAGRETQYFGPGTRLLVL.

The chain recombines TRBV7-2 with TRBJ2-5; D is possibly TRBD2 (6 bases). The length of the CDR3 is 15 residues. The V end lost 1 base, the J end lost 6 bases, and 15 bases lay between the germline ends. Per germline, CDR1 SGHTA and CDR2 FQGNSA. The DNA for the CDR3 is TGTGCCAGCAGCTTAGGGTCTGGAGGGGTAAAGACCCAGTACTTC. Protein: CASSLGSGGVKTQYF.

The V and J genes are TRBV5-1 and TRBJ1-1; possible D gene TRBD1, 5 bases. The CDR3 consists of 14 residues. V was trimmed by 3 bases and J by 1 base, leaving 10 bases between them. CDR1 and CDR2 (germline): SGHRS, YFSETQ. This CDR3 is CASSSFGGNTEAFF. CDR3 nucleotide sequence: TGCGCCAGCAGCTCCTTCGGGGGGAACACTGAAGCTTTCTTT.

The gene calls are TRBV19 and TRBJ1-1, with D uncertain. Germline V gives CDR1 LNHDA, CDR2 SQIVND (reference sequence). The V end was cut by 8 bases, the J end by 5 bases, with 15 bases between. The CDR3 length is 13 residues. The CDR3, as DNA: TGTGCCAGTGAACTAATCGGAGGAACTGAAGCTTTCTTT. Translated: CASELIGGTEAFF.

The V call is TRBV19, the J call TRBJ2-3, with D unclear. The CDR3 sequence is 13 residues long. Trimming took 5 bases from V and 5 from J, leaving 11 bases between them. The germline V gene has CDR1 LNHDA and CDR2 SQIVND (reference sequence). CDR3 sequence reads: CASSGLVRDTQYF. CDR3 sequence (DNA): TGTGCCAGTAGTGGTCTAGTGAGAGATACGCAGTATTTT. The variable domain in full, with the rest retrieved from reference TRBV19 and TRBJ2-3, is DGGITQSPKYLFRKEGQNVTLSCEQNLNHDAMYWYRQDPGQGLRLIYYSQIVNDFQKGDIAEGYSVSREKKESFPLTVTSAQKNPTAFYLCASSGLVRDTQYFGPGTRLTVL.

This clone was picked up a small number of times. The chain is built from TRBV4-1 and TRBJ2-3; 8 bases are a match to TRBD2. The V and J ends lost 2 bases and 3 bases, in that order; junction bases with no gene match: 13. Germline lookup yields CDR1 MGHRA and CDR2 YSYEKL. The CDR3 is 18 amino acids. The CDR3 DNA reads TGCGCCAGCAGCCAATTCACCGGAGTTGCGGGGGGTACAGATACGCAGTATTTT. Its translation: CASSQFTGVAGGTDTQYF.

The V and J genes are TRBV7-3 and TRBJ1-2; tentatively, D is TRBD1 (5 bases). V was trimmed by 4 bases and J by 7 bases, leaving 19 bases between them. This CDR3 is 15 amino acids long. Per the germline V gene, CDR1 is SGHTA and CDR2 is FQGTGA. This CDR3 reads CASSSTPGGERGYTF. DNA for the CDR3: TGTGCCAGCAGCTCCACCCCGGGGGGGGAGCGTGGCTACACCTTC.

The chain is built from TRBV10-2 and TRBJ2-7, with D uncertain. V lost 10 bases and J 0 bases, leaving 10 bases between the germline ends. This CDR3 has 12 residues. Looked up from germline, CDR1 is WSHSY and CDR2 is SAAADI. DNA of the CDR3: TGCGCCACTGGGCCATCCTCCTACGAGCAGTACGTC. Translating gives CATGPSSYEQYV.

The gene calls are TRBV3-1 (or the pseudogene TRBV3-2) and TRBJ1-1, with a tentative D call TRBD1 (6 bases). CDR1 LGHDT and CDR2 YNNKEL come from the germline V gene (reference sequence). With 3 bases removed from V and 2 bases from J, the gap between germline ends came to 7 bases. The CDR3 is 13 amino acids. The CDR3 spells CASSQGANTEAFF. The CDR3 region has the DNA TGTGCCAGCAGCCAGGGGGCCAACACTGAAGCTTTCTTT.

The chain uses TRBV7-2 and TRBJ2-3; TRBD2 matches at 13 bases. The trim removed 3 bases at V and 2 bases at J, leaving 5 bases unmatched. The CDR3 length is 17 residues. Germline loops: CDR1 SGHTA, CDR2 FQGNSA. The CDR3 DNA sequence: TGTGCCAGCAGCTTTGTGGGGACTAGCGGGATCACAGATACGCAGTATTTT. It yields the protein CASSFVGTSGITDTQYF.

This clone was picked up a small number of times. The chain couples TRBV4-2 to TRBJ1-4; possibly TRBD1 for D (5 bases). The CDR3 runs 15 residues. The germline V gene encodes CDR1 LGHNA and CDR2 YNFKEQ. Trimming shortened V by 1 base and J by 7 bases, and 13 bases separated the two germline ends. The CDR3 DNA sequence: TGTGCCAGCAGCCAAGCCTTCAGGGAGGGTGAAAAACTGTTTTTT. Its translation: CASSQAFREGEKLFF.

This clone was observed a handful of times. This chain connects TRBV19 to TRBJ2-2; 9 positions match TRBD1. The CDR3 sequence is 14 residues long. Germline trimming cut 6 bases from V and 6 bases from J; bases unmatched to any gene: 5. Looked up from germline, CDR1 is LNHDA and CDR2 is SQIVND (reference sequence). CDR3 loop: CASRGTGGPGELFF. The DNA for the CDR3 is TGTGCCAGTAGGGGCACAGGGGGCCCCGGGGAGCTGTTTTTT.

The chain uses TRBV19 and TRBJ2-5; TRBD1 aligns across 10 bases. The ends lost 3 bases at V and 5 bases at J; junction bases unmatched: 6. This CDR3 is built from 15 residues. Germline loops: CDR1 LNHDA, CDR2 SQIVND (reference sequence). CDR3 nucleotide sequence: TGTGCCAGTAGTATTCCCGGGACAGGGGTTGAGACCCAGTACTTC. Its protein product is CASSIPGTGVETQYF.